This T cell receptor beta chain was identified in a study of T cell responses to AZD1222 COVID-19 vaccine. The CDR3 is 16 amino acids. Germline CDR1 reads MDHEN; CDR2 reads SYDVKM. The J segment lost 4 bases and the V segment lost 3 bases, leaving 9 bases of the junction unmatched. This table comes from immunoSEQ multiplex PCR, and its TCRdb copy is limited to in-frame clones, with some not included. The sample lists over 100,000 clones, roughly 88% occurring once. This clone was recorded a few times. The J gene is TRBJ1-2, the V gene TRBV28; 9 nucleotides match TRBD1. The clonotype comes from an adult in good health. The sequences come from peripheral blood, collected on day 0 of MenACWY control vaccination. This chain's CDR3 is CASSFGGGQGGYGYTF. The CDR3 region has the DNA TGTGCCAGCAGTTTTGGGGGGGGACAGGGCGGCTATGGCTACACCTTC.